This is a list of T cell receptor beta chains from one sample in a study of blood T cell repertoires in COVID-19. Only in-frame clones appear in the TCRdb table, and some are missing; sequencing was by immunoSEQ multiplex PCR. There are a few hundred thousand clones in the sample; roughly 87% occur only once, and over 8% lies in the top ten. Sequenced: peripheral blood. Receptors were obtained from a man aged 18 to 30 with active or convalescent COVID-19. Each CDR3 is given with its conserved first and last residue. Fields, in order: clone size, D gene, J gene, V gene, CDR3 protein, CDR3 DNA. The D gene is left open where the match is weak. Where a row states a size, it is once, few, many or the class of an expanded clone; other rows omit it.

abundance: -
d_gene: TRBD1
j_gene: TRBJ1-2
v_gene: TRBV2
CDR3aa: CASGQGLSFNYGYTF
CDR3nt: TGTGCCAGTGGACAGGGGCTATCTTTCAACTATGGCTACACCTTC

abundance: -
d_gene: TRBD1
j_gene: TRBJ1-6
v_gene: TRBV13
CDR3aa: CASSSRQGNSPLHF
CDR3nt: TGTGCCAGCAGCTCACGACAGGGTAATTCACCCCTCCACTTT

abundance: -
d_gene: TRBD1
j_gene: TRBJ1-4
v_gene: TRBV5-1
CDR3aa: CASSMGQGEEKLFF
CDR3nt: TGCGCCAGCAGCATGGGACAGGGGGAGGAAAAACTGTTTTTT

abundance: -
d_gene: TRBD2
j_gene: TRBJ2-5
v_gene: TRBV2
CDR3aa: CASSGLAGYQETQYF
CDR3nt: TGTGCCAGCAGTGGCCTAGCGGGGTACCAAGAGACCCAGTACTTC

abundance: -
d_gene: -
j_gene: TRBJ1-6
v_gene: TRBV5-6
CDR3aa: CASSLERASYNSPLHF
CDR3nt: TGTGCCAGCAGCTTGGAGAGGGCGTCCTATAATTCACCCCTCCACTTT

abundance: once
d_gene: -
j_gene: TRBJ1-2
v_gene: TRBV3-1/TRBV3-2
CDR3aa: CASRGRGSNYGYTF
CDR3nt: TGTGCCAGCAGAGGCAGAGGTTCTAACTATGGCTACACCTTC

abundance: -
d_gene: -
j_gene: TRBJ2-7
v_gene: TRBV3-1/TRBV3-2
CDR3aa: CASSQPGPEHSYEQYF
CDR3nt: TGTGCCAGCAGCCAACCAGGGCCAGAACACTCCTACGAGCAGTACTTC

abundance: -
d_gene: -
j_gene: TRBJ1-6
v_gene: TRBV4-1
CDR3aa: CASSHPPRLAPLHF
CDR3nt: TGCGCCAGCAGCCACCCCCCCAGGTTGGCACCCCTCCACTTT

abundance: once
d_gene: -
j_gene: TRBJ2-7
v_gene: TRBV7-6
CDR3aa: CASSLGGGGYEQYF
CDR3nt: TGTGCCAGCAGCTTAGGGGGAGGGGGCTACGAGCAGTACTTC

abundance: -
d_gene: TRBD1
j_gene: TRBJ1-5
v_gene: TRBV19
CDR3aa: CASSLLGQGNQPQHF
CDR3nt: TGTGCCAGTAGCCTTCTGGGACAGGGGAATCAGCCCCAGCATTTT

abundance: -
d_gene: -
j_gene: TRBJ1-2
v_gene: TRBV2
CDR3aa: CASSEIQGSNGYTF
CDR3nt: TGTGCCAGCAGTGAAATACAGGGTTCTAATGGCTACACCTTC

abundance: -
d_gene: TRBD1
j_gene: TRBJ2-7
v_gene: TRBV29-1
CDR3aa: CSVGQGGVGNEQYF
CDR3nt: TGCAGCGTCGGACAGGGAGGAGTTGGAAACGAGCAGTACTTC

abundance: -
d_gene: -
j_gene: TRBJ1-2
v_gene: TRBV2
CDR3aa: CASSYEQRSYGYTF
CDR3nt: TGTGCCAGCAGTTACGAACAGAGAAGCTATGGCTACACCTTC

abundance: -
d_gene: TRBD2
j_gene: TRBJ2-1
v_gene: TRBV4-1
CDR3aa: CASSQGRGAYNEQFF
CDR3nt: TGCGCCAGCAGCCAAGGGCGGGGGGCTTACAATGAGCAGTTCTTC

abundance: few
d_gene: -
j_gene: TRBJ1-2
v_gene: TRBV6-2/TRBV6-3
CDR3aa: CASSRDISNYGYTF
CDR3nt: TGTGCCAGCAGCCGGGACATATCAAACTATGGCTACACCTTC